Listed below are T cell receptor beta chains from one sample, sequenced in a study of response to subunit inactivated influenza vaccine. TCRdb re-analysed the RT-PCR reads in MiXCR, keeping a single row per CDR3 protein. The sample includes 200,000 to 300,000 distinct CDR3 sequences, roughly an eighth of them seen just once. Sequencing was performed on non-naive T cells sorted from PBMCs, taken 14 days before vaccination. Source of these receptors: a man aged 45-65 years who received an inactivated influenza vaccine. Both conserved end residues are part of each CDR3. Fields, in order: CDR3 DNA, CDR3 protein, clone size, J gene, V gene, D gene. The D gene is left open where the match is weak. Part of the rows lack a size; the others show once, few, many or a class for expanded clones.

DNA: TGTGCCAGCTCACCACGACAGGGGGCGGATGGCTACACCTTC
CDR3: CASSPRQGADGYTF
size: .
J: TRBJ1-2
V: TRBV18
D: TRBD1

DNA: TGTGCCATCAGTGAGGTTGTAGGGTTTCAGCCCCAGCATTTT
CDR3: CAISEVVGFQPQHF
size: few
J: TRBJ1-5
V: TRBV10-3
D: .

DNA: TGTGCCAGCAGCCCGAGGACTAGCGTCGAGCAGTTCTTC
CDR3: CASSPRTSVEQFF
size: .
J: TRBJ2-1
V: TRBV5-4
D: TRBD2

DNA: TGTGCCACCAGCAGGCGACAGACCTCACCCCTCCACTTT
CDR3: CATSRRQTSPLHF
size: many
J: TRBJ1-6
V: TRBV15
D: .

DNA: TGTGCCAGCAGCCCACCGGACGGAGGCTACACCTTC
CDR3: CASSPPDGGYTF
size: .
J: TRBJ1-2
V: TRBV12-3/TRBV12-4
D: .

DNA: TGTGCCAGCAGTGAAGGTCAGGGGAACACTGAAGCTTTCTTT
CDR3: CASSEGQGNTEAFF
size: many
J: TRBJ1-1
V: TRBV2
D: .

DNA: TGTGCCAGCAGCATCGGGACAATTCAAGAGACCCAGTACTTC
CDR3: CASSIGTIQETQYF
size: .
J: TRBJ2-5
V: TRBV5-6
D: .

DNA: TGTGCCAGCAGCGCCTCTCCGGAGGGGGGTATTCGGGAGACCCAGTACTTC
CDR3: CASSASPEGGIRETQYF
size: few
J: TRBJ2-5
V: TRBV9
D: .

DNA: TGTGCCAGCAGCTTTCTACTAGCGGGAAGCAATGAGCAGTTCTTC
CDR3: CASSFLLAGSNEQFF
size: .
J: TRBJ2-1
V: TRBV7-9
D: TRBD2

DNA: TGTGCCAGCAGCCCCCGGTGGGGAGCGGGGGGGCGTACAGATACGCAGTATTTT
CDR3: CASSPRWGAGGRTDTQYF
size: few
J: TRBJ2-3
V: TRBV11-2
D: TRBD2

DNA: TGCGCCAGCAGCACCCAAGGGGGGGGCTCCTACGAGCAGTACTTC
CDR3: CASSTQGGGSYEQYF
size: few
J: TRBJ2-7
V: TRBV5-1
D: .

DNA: TGTGCCAGCAGCAAGACTAGCGGGGGGGTTGATGAGCAGTTCTTC
CDR3: CASSKTSGGVDEQFF
size: few
J: TRBJ2-1
V: TRBV11-2
D: TRBD2

DNA: TGTGCCAGCAGCGCCCAGGACTATGGCTACACCTTC
CDR3: CASSAQDYGYTF
size: .
J: TRBJ1-2
V: TRBV21-1
D: .

DNA: TGTGCCAGCAGACCATCCGGGACTAGCCAAGAGACCCAGTACTTC
CDR3: CASRPSGTSQETQYF
size: few
J: TRBJ2-5
V: TRBV3-1
D: TRBD2

DNA: TGTGCCAGCAGCATAAATATGGCGGGGGAGAACAATGAGCAGTTCTTC
CDR3: CASSINMAGENNEQFF
size: many
J: TRBJ2-1
V: TRBV28
D: TRBD2

DNA: TGTGCTAGTGCCCTTGGGGCGAACACTGAAGCTTTCTTT
CDR3: CASALGANTEAFF
size: many
J: TRBJ1-1
V: TRBV12-5
D: .

DNA: TGTGCCAGCAGCTTAAGGGAGCGGACAGGGTCTGGGGCCAACGTCCTGACTTTC
CDR3: CASSLRERTGSGANVLTF
size: few
J: TRBJ2-6
V: TRBV11-2
D: TRBD1

DNA: TGCGCCAGCAGCTTTAGCGGGGGGAATTTTGAGCAGTTCTTC
CDR3: CASSFSGGNFEQFF
size: few
J: TRBJ2-1
V: TRBV5-1
D: TRBD2

DNA: TGTGCCAGCAGCCAAATAGCGGGAGGGGGGAATGAGCAGTTCTTC
CDR3: CASSQIAGGGNEQFF
size: few
J: TRBJ2-1
V: TRBV14
D: TRBD2

DNA: TGTGCCAGCAGCTTAGCCAGGGACAGGGGGCGCCCGCCCAACGTCCTGACTTTC
CDR3: CASSLARDRGRPPNVLTF
size: many
J: TRBJ2-6
V: TRBV11-1
D: TRBD1

DNA: TGCGCCAGCAGCGCCCCCCAAGCCAGGGGCTCCTACGAGCAGTACTTC
CDR3: CASSAPQARGSYEQYF
size: few
J: TRBJ2-7
V: TRBV4-1
D: .

DNA: TGCAGTGCCCCAGGGCAGTGGGGGGGGACCCAGTACTTC
CDR3: CSAPGQWGGTQYF
size: few
J: TRBJ2-5
V: TRBV20-1
D: TRBD2

DNA: TGCGCCAGCACCCGTCAAGTTTCCTACAATGAGCAGTTCTTC
CDR3: CASTRQVSYNEQFF
size: few
J: TRBJ2-1
V: TRBV5-1
D: .

DNA: TGTGCCAGCAGCCCTGGTTGGGACAGGGGGCGCAGAAGTAGCAATGAGCAGTTCTTC
CDR3: CASSPGWDRGRRSSNEQFF
size: few
J: TRBJ2-1
V: TRBV3-1
D: TRBD1

DNA: TGTGCCAGCAGCTTAACATCCGTTGTCGGGGCCAGTAAAAACATTCAGTACTTC
CDR3: CASSLTSVVGASKNIQYF
size: .
J: TRBJ2-4
V: TRBV7-8
D: .

DNA: TGTGCCAGCAGCCACGCCGCATTTGCTCGCACAGCGGGACCACACAATGAGCAGTTCTTC
CDR3: CASSHAAFARTAGPHNEQFF
size: .
J: TRBJ2-1
V: TRBV14
D: TRBD2

DNA: TGTGCCAGCAGCTTAGTCCTGGGGGGAAACACCGGGGGGCTGTTTTTT
CDR3: CASSLVLGGNTGGLFF
size: .
J: TRBJ2-2
V: TRBV7-9
D: .

DNA: TGTGCCAGCAGTCCCCGCATGCGGGGCACAGATACGCAGTATTTT
CDR3: CASSPRMRGTDTQYF
size: few
J: TRBJ2-3
V: TRBV28
D: .

DNA: TGTGCCAGCAGCCAAGTGCCGGGAGTGGGCACCGGGGAGCTGTTTTTT
CDR3: CASSQVPGVGTGELFF
size: many
J: TRBJ2-2
V: TRBV3-1
D: .

DNA: TGCGCCAGCAGTGAGTCGCCCCGGGGCCGCGGAAGTTCACCCCTCCACTTT
CDR3: CASSESPRGRGSSPLHF
size: few
J: TRBJ1-6
V: TRBV10-2
D: .

DNA: TGTGCCAGCAACTCTTTCCGGGGACAGATCGCAACTAATGAAAAACTGTTTTTT
CDR3: CASNSFRGQIATNEKLFF
size: few
J: TRBJ1-4
V: TRBV12-3/TRBV12-4
D: TRBD1

DNA: TGTGCCAGCAGCTTAGGGACCGGGGTGACTAGCGGGAGAAGCTCCTACAATGAGCAGTTCTTC
CDR3: CASSLGTGVTSGRSSYNEQFF
size: .
J: TRBJ2-1
V: TRBV11-1
D: TRBD2

DNA: TGCAGTGCTAGCGTCCAGACAGGCACCGGGGAGCTGTTTTTT
CDR3: CSASVQTGTGELFF
size: many
J: TRBJ2-2
V: TRBV20-1
D: .